The text below deals with one TCR beta chain. The antigen is not known. TCRdb's table, derived via immunoSEQ multiplex PCR, lists solely in-frame clones and lacks some. Of approximately 63,000 clones listed, 70% to 90% are singletons. The data are from a study of T cells in localized non-small cell lung cancer. Study results and caveats: Higher blood T cell density went with longer overall survival.

The specimen was peripheral blood, collected before any cancer treatment. The TCR was taken from a man aged 35-69 years with stage I squamous cell lung carcinoma.

The CDR3 DNA reads TGTGCCAGCAGCCCACCCGGGACAGGGGTTTGTAAAAGCAATCAGCCCCAGCATTTT. Translated: CASSPPGTGVCKSNQPQHF. V is TRBV21-1 and J is TRBJ1-5; the table names TRBD1, a call not compared with the DNA. TRBV21-1 is a known pseudogene. The CDR3 spans 19 residues.